The rows below give T cell receptor beta chains drawn from one sample of a study of blood T cell repertoires in COVID-19. Only in-frame clones appear in the TCRdb table, and some are missing; sequencing was by immunoSEQ multiplex PCR. The sample lists 150,000 or so clones, about three quarters occurring once. Sequenced material: peripheral blood. The receptor set was obtained from a man aged 80 or over with acute or convalescent COVID-19. CDR3s include the opening cysteine and the closing phenylalanine or tryptophan. Each record gives: V gene, J gene, D gene, clone size, CDR3 DNA, CDR3 protein. D genes are given only for firm matches. Expanded clones get a size class; other rows say once, few or many, or leave the size out.

v_gene: TRBV5-6
j_gene: TRBJ1-4
d_gene: NA
abundance: NA
CDR3nt: TGTGCCAGCAGCTTGCAATTTGATCCGGGGATGAGGCAGTATGAAAAACTGTTTTTT
CDR3aa: CASSLQFDPGMRQYEKLFF

v_gene: TRBV19
j_gene: TRBJ2-1
d_gene: TRBD2
abundance: NA
CDR3nt: TGTGCCAGCGCAAGGACTAGCGGTTACAATGAGCAGTTCTTC
CDR3aa: CASARTSGYNEQFF

v_gene: TRBV5-1
j_gene: TRBJ1-5
d_gene: NA
abundance: few
CDR3nt: TGCGCCAGCAGCTTGGGAGTAATCGGGGGTCAGCCCCAGCATTTT
CDR3aa: CASSLGVIGGQPQHF

v_gene: TRBV19
j_gene: TRBJ2-5
d_gene: TRBD2
abundance: NA
CDR3nt: TGTGCCAGTAGTATAAGGTGGGCGGGGGGCCTACTTCAAGAGACCCAGTACTTC
CDR3aa: CASSIRWAGGLLQETQYF

v_gene: TRBV6-5
j_gene: TRBJ2-5
d_gene: TRBD2
abundance: few
CDR3nt: TGTGCCAGCAGTTACCGGGGACTAGCGGGGGAAGAGACCCAGTACTTC
CDR3aa: CASSYRGLAGEETQYF

v_gene: TRBV5-6
j_gene: TRBJ2-1
d_gene: NA
abundance: NA
CDR3nt: TGTGCCAGCAGCTTTTTTTTCGGCGGGGGCACCGGGTCCTACAATGAGCAGTTCTTC
CDR3aa: CASSFFFGGGTGSYNEQFF

v_gene: TRBV9
j_gene: TRBJ1-2
d_gene: NA
abundance: few
CDR3nt: TGTGCCAGCAGCTCCGAGGGACATAACTATGGCTACACCTTC
CDR3aa: CASSSEGHNYGYTF

v_gene: TRBV5-5
j_gene: TRBJ2-5
d_gene: NA
abundance: NA
CDR3nt: TGTGCCAGCAGCTTGGGACAGACTCAAGAGACCCAGTACTTC
CDR3aa: CASSLGQTQETQYF

v_gene: TRBV29-1
j_gene: TRBJ1-1
d_gene: TRBD1
abundance: NA
CDR3nt: TGCAGCGTTAAAACCCAGGGGGCGGGCACTGAAGCTTTCTTT
CDR3aa: CSVKTQGAGTEAFF

v_gene: TRBV9
j_gene: TRBJ1-5
d_gene: NA
abundance: NA
CDR3nt: TGTGCCAGCAGTCTTATGAGCAATCAGCCCCAGCATTTT
CDR3aa: CASSLMSNQPQHF

v_gene: TRBV15
j_gene: TRBJ1-1
d_gene: NA
abundance: NA
CDR3nt: TGTGCCACCAGCAGAGACATTCCGGTCACTGAAGCTTTCTTT
CDR3aa: CATSRDIPVTEAFF

v_gene: TRBV6-5
j_gene: TRBJ2-3
d_gene: NA
abundance: NA
CDR3nt: TGTGCCGCGGGACCTCCCCGGGATACGCAGTATTTT
CDR3aa: CAAGPPRDTQYF

v_gene: TRBV5-1
j_gene: TRBJ1-1
d_gene: NA
abundance: NA
CDR3nt: TGCGCCAGCAGCCCCATGACAGGGAACACTGAAGCTTTCTTT
CDR3aa: CASSPMTGNTEAFF

v_gene: TRBV2
j_gene: TRBJ1-4
d_gene: NA
abundance: once
CDR3nt: TGTGCCAGCAGGGCGGACAGTGAAAAACTGTTTTTT
CDR3aa: CASRADSEKLFF

v_gene: TRBV6-1
j_gene: TRBJ2-5
d_gene: TRBD2
abundance: NA
CDR3nt: TGTGCCAGCAGTGAAGTTCGACTAGCGGGGGGGCAGCAAGAGACCCAGTACTTC
CDR3aa: CASSEVRLAGGQQETQYF

v_gene: TRBV2
j_gene: TRBJ2-5
d_gene: TRBD2
abundance: NA
CDR3nt: TGTGCCAGCAGTGTGTCGGGGGGGTTGAAGACCCAGTACTTC
CDR3aa: CASSVSGGLKTQYF

v_gene: TRBV7-6
j_gene: TRBJ2-2
d_gene: TRBD1
abundance: NA
CDR3nt: TGTGCCAGCAGCCTGACAGGGGGCCTAGTATCCGGGGAGCTGTTTTTT
CDR3aa: CASSLTGGLVSGELFF

v_gene: TRBV7-9
j_gene: TRBJ1-2
d_gene: TRBD1
abundance: NA
CDR3nt: TGTGCCAGCAGCTCCGGACAGGGTAACTATGGCTACACCTTC
CDR3aa: CASSSGQGNYGYTF

v_gene: TRBV28
j_gene: TRBJ2-6
d_gene: NA
abundance: NA
CDR3nt: TGTGCCAGCGTCTCGGCCGCCAGGGGAGGGTCTGGGGCCAACGTCCTGACTTTC
CDR3aa: CASVSAARGGSGANVLTF

v_gene: TRBV5-1
j_gene: TRBJ2-1
d_gene: NA
abundance: NA
CDR3nt: TGCGCCAGCAGGGCAGGGTTTGAGCAGTTCTTC
CDR3aa: CASRAGFEQFF

v_gene: TRBV11-3
j_gene: TRBJ2-7
d_gene: TRBD2
abundance: NA
CDR3nt: TGTGCCAGCAGCCCCCGGGTAGCGGGAGGATCCTACGAGCAGTACTTC
CDR3aa: CASSPRVAGGSYEQYF

v_gene: TRBV5-1
j_gene: TRBJ1-4
d_gene: TRBD1
abundance: NA
CDR3nt: TGCGCCAGCAGCTCTACAGGGGTCACTAATGAAAAACTGTTTTTT
CDR3aa: CASSSTGVTNEKLFF